These 25 T cell receptor beta chains were sequenced from one sample in a study of post-analysis software for immune sequencing data. Study-wide findings and caveats: Patients showed TRBV5-6, TRBV5-1 and TRBV20-1 among about five TRBV segments more frequent than in controls.

Incorporated into the TCR beta cDNA libraries were unique molecular identifiers, which served to reduce PCR and sequencing biases. TCRdb fed the PCR reads into MiXCR, producing one record per CDR3 protein. The sample has 600,000 to 700,000 distinct CDR3 sequences; 59% are singletons. No antigen has been assigned to these receptors. Source material: blood. Receptors were obtained from a girl under 10 years old with multiple sclerosis.

V and J are TRBV7-9 and TRBJ1-5; 9 nucleotides line up with TRBD1. The CDR3 loop spans 16 amino acids. V dropped 1 base and J dropped 4; count of bases not matched to a gene: 5. Germline V gives CDR1 SEHNR, CDR2 FQNEAQ (reference sequence). Here the CDR3 DNA reads TGTGCCAGCAGCTTAGGGGACAGGGCATTTAATCAGCCCCAGCATTTT. This gives the protein CASSLGDRAFNQPQHF.

This clonotype was observed a handful of times. V gene TRBV29-1 combines with J gene TRBJ2-5, with 8 positions matching TRBD1. Germline V gene sequence: CDR1 SQVTM, CDR2 ANQGSEA. The CDR3 loop spans 13 amino acids. After removal of 6 bases from V and 4 bases from J, the junction contained 7 bases not matched to a gene. The CDR3 coding sequence is TGCAGCGTCGGACAGGGATCGAGAGAGACCCAGTACTTC. Its protein product is CSVGQGSRETQYF.

This clonotype was recorded a few times. This chain links TRBV7-9 with TRBJ2-7; 7 positions agree with TRBD1. The CDR3 consists of 15 residues. The germline CDR1 and CDR2 sequences are SEHNR and FQNEAQ (reference sequence). V lost 3 bases, J lost 3 bases, and 8 bases stayed unmatched. The CDR3 DNA follows: TGTGCCAGCAGCTTGCCCGGGCAGGGGGTCTACGAGCAGTACTTC. It translates to CASSLPGQGVYEQYF.

This clonotype was found a few times. The chain recombines TRBV20-1 with TRBJ1-5; D call uncertain. The CDR3 spans 15 residues. Per the germline V gene, CDR1 is DFQATT and CDR2 is SNEGSKA (reference sequence). V lost 0 bases to trimming and J lost 6 bases, with 15 bases between them. The CDR3 nucleotides are TGCAGTGCTAGAGATCCAGAGGGATTCCCTCAGCCCCAGCATTTT. This gives the protein CSARDPEGFPQPQHF.

This chain uses TRBV6-5 with TRBJ1-4; possibly TRBD1 for D (5 bases). CDR1 is MNHEY and CDR2 is SVGAGI in the germline V gene. CDR3 size: 14 residues. Trimming pared 4 bases from V and 0 bases from J, leaving 6 bases between. This CDR3 reads CASSSQATNEKLFF. In DNA, the CDR3 is TGTGCCAGCAGTTCACAGGCAACTAATGAAAAACTGTTTTTT.

This sequence joins TRBV20-1 and TRBJ2-4; 10 bases map to TRBD2. V shed 6 bases and J 8 bases; nucleotides not matched to a gene: 10. CDR1 is DFQATT, CDR2 SNEGSKA, per germline (reference sequence). This CDR3 comprises 14 residues. Written as DNA, the CDR3 is TGCAGTGCCCGCCTAGCGGGAGAATTCGACATTCAGTACTTC. Protein: CSARLAGEFDIQYF.

The chain has TRBV29-1 and TRBJ2-3; D gene unclear. Germline CDR1 SQVTM, CDR2 ANQGSEA. Trimming removed 7 bases at V and 1 base at J, with 18 bases between. The CDR3 runs 15 residues. In DNA form, the CDR3 reads TGCAGCGCCGGGCCCCGGGTCTCGGGCACAGATACGCAGTATTTT. Protein product: CSAGPRVSGTDTQYF.

On this clonotype itself: An end of the junction differs from the germline gene, which may be a read error. The chain recombines TRBV15 with TRBJ2-7; the match to TRBD2 covers 14 bases. There are 16 residues in the CDR3. Looked up from germline, CDR1 is LNHNV and CDR2 is YYDKDF (reference sequence). CDR3 loop: CATEHRGTSGSYVQYF. The DNA of the CDR3 is TGTGCCACCGAACACCGAGGGACTAGCGGGAGCTACGTGCAGTACTTC. The full variable domain, rest sourced from reference TRBV15 and TRBJ2-7, is DAMVIQNPRYQVTQFGKPVTLSCSQTLNHNVMYWYQQKSSQAPKLLFHYYDKDFNNEADTPDNFQSRRPNTSFCFLDIRSPGLGDTAMYLCATEHRGTSGSYVQYFGPGTRLTVT.

This clonotype was recorded a few times. V usage is TRBV29-1 and J usage is TRBJ2-1, with a possible D match to TRBD1 (6 bases). Germline lookup yields CDR1 SQVTM and CDR2 ANQGSEA. The CDR3 is 12 amino acids. V lost 7 bases to trimming and J lost 4 bases, with 11 bases between them. In DNA form, the CDR3 reads TGCAGCGACAGGACAGAATACAATGAGCAGTTCTTC. Its translation is CSDRTEYNEQFF.

V usage is TRBV29-1 and J usage is TRBJ2-7; D call uncertain. Germline V gene sequence: CDR1 SQVTM, CDR2 ANQGSEA. The CDR3 runs 12 residues. V was cut by 4 bases and J by 1 base, with 8 bases left in between. The CDR3 coding sequence is TGCAGCGTTGCGTTGCAGTCCTACGAGCAGTACTTC. Encoded protein: CSVALQSYEQYF.

CDR3 nucleotide sequence: TGTGCCAGCAGTAAGGGACAGGGCACAGAGTACAATGAGCAGTTCTTC. Translating it yields CASSKGQGTEYNEQFF. The rearrangement links TRBV12-3 or TRBV12-4 to TRBJ2-1; 9 nucleotides match TRBD1. V dropped 5 bases and J dropped 4; count of bases not matched to a gene: 9. The CDR3 runs 16 residues.

V is TRBV5-1 and J is TRBJ2-3, with 8 positions matching TRBD1. This CDR3 comprises 17 residues. Trimming at V came to 0 bases and at J to 0 bases, leaving 6 bases not matched to a gene. In germline, CDR1 is SGHRS, CDR2 YFSETQ. For the CDR3, the DNA is TGCGCCAGCAGCTTGGGACAGGGGAGTACGAGCACAGATACGCAGTATTTT. This encodes CASSLGQGSTSTDTQYF.

This chain connects TRBV12-3 or TRBV12-4 to TRBJ1-2, with a tentative D call TRBD1 (6 bases). The V and J ends lost 6 bases and 6 bases respectively, with 14 bases between them. The CDR3 runs 13 residues. For the CDR3, the DNA is TGTGCCAGCAGCCGACAGGAGTCCGATGGCTACACCTTC. This sequence encodes CASSRQESDGYTF.

The chain recombines TRBV11-2 with TRBJ2-1; D possibly corresponds to TRBD1 (6 bases). Germline V CDR1 and CDR2: SGHAT, FQNNGV. The ends were cut back, 7 bases at V and 10 bases at J, with 23 bases in the middle. The CDR3 loop spans 15 amino acids. The CDR3 protein is CASTPLGAHVEEQFF. The CDR3 DNA sequence: TGTGCCAGCACCCCCTTGGGGGCCCATGTGGAGGAGCAGTTCTTC. Using reference TRBV11-2 and TRBJ2-1 for the parts outside the CDR3, the full variable domain is EAGVAQSPRYKIIEKRQSVAFWCNPISGHATLYWYQQILGQGPKLLIQFQNNGVVDDSQLPKDRFSAERLKGVDSTLKIQPAKLEDSAVYLCASTPLGAHVEEQFFGPGTRLTVL.

Only a few counts were recorded for this clonotype. This chain links TRBV14 with TRBJ2-7; 10 nucleotides match TRBD1. Trimming cost V 1 base and J 3 bases; bases outside gene matches: 3. The V gene's germline CDR1 is SGHDN and CDR2 FVKESK. The CDR3 has 15 residues. CDR3 nucleotide sequence: TGTGCCAGCAGCCAAGTAGGGACAGGGGACTACGAGCAGTACTTC. Translated: CASSQVGTGDYEQYF.

The rearrangement joins TRBV7-6 to TRBJ1-2; TRBD1 matches at 9 bases. The CDR3 is made up of 14 amino acids. The germline CDR1 and CDR2 sequences are SGHVS and FNYEAQ. Trimming took 8 bases from V and 1 from J; bases not matched to a gene: 5. The CDR3 here is CASGTGGINYGYTF. The CDR3 DNA sequence: TGTGCCAGCGGCACAGGGGGCATTAACTATGGCTACACCTTC.

This chain uses TRBV6-2 or TRBV6-3 with TRBJ2-1, with TRBD2 matching 7 bases. CDR3 length equals 17 residues. Trimming at V came to 8 bases and at J to 0 bases, leaving 13 bases not matched to a gene. CDR1 MNHEY and CDR2 SVGEGT come from the germline V gene. CDR3 residues: CASGSPAGSSSYNEQFF. The CDR3 DNA reads as TGTGCCAGCGGCTCACCAGCGGGGAGTAGCTCCTACAATGAGCAGTTCTTC.

The chain employs TRBV20-1 and TRBJ2-5; 8 bases are shared with TRBD2. The germline V gene has CDR1 DFQATT and CDR2 SNEGSKA (reference sequence). With V trimmed by 3 bases and J by 1 base, 7 bases remained unmatched. This CDR3 has 15 amino acids. This chain's CDR3 is CSARGVLAGQETQYF. The CDR3, as DNA: TGCAGTGCTAGGGGGGTTCTAGCGGGCCAAGAGACCCAGTACTTC.

The V and J genes are TRBV4-3 and TRBJ1-5; D is unresolved. This CDR3 is built from 14 residues. V shed 0 bases and J shed 9 bases, with 12 bases lying between them. The germline V gene encodes CDR1 LGHNA and CDR2 YSLEER. The CDR3 coding sequence is TGCGCCAGCAGCCAAGACCGGGCCGCAGGGCCCCAGCATTTT. It specifies CASSQDRAAGPQHF.

A few counts support this clonotype. The chain carries TRBV5-1 and TRBJ2-7; D unclear. Germline V CDR1 and CDR2: SGHRS, YFSETQ. The CDR3 sequence is 16 residues long. The V end lost 0 bases, the J end lost 0 bases, and 13 bases lay between the germline ends. CDR3: CASSLGEKGISYEQYF. CDR3 in DNA: TGCGCCAGCAGCTTGGGGGAAAAAGGCATCTCCTACGAGCAGTACTTC.

This chain uses TRBV28 with TRBJ1-1; D ambiguous. V shed 4 bases and J shed 4 bases, with 19 bases lying between them. The CDR3 sequence is 16 residues long. From germline, CDR1 is MDHEN and CDR2 SYDVKM. The CDR3 nucleotides read TGTGCCAGCAGTTCCTACCTGGGGTTATCGGGCACTGAAGCTTTCTTT. It codes for CASSSYLGLSGTEAFF.

In its sample, this clonotype was seen a few times. The rearrangement joins TRBV10-3 to TRBJ2-3; maybe TRBD2 (6 bases). V lost 10 bases and J lost 0, with 17 bases in between. Germline V gene data show CDR1 as ENHRY and CDR2 as SYGVKD. This CDR3 is built from 15 residues. CDR3 region: CATTSRDPSTDTQYF. As DNA, the CDR3 is TGTGCCACAACTTCGCGGGATCCTAGCACAGATACGCAGTATTTT.

This clonotype has more than one count but fewer than ten. The chain uses TRBV5-1 and TRBJ2-3; 10 bases line up with TRBD2. The J segment lost 1 base and the V segment lost 1 base, leaving 6 bases of the junction unmatched. The CDR3 covers 17 residues. The germline CDR1 and CDR2 sequences are SGHRS and YFSETQ. In nucleotides, the CDR3 is TGCGCCAGCAGCTTGCCGGGACTAGCGAGGGGCACAGATACGCAGTATTTT. Its translation is CASSLPGLARGTDTQYF.

The V gene is TRBV7-2, the J gene TRBJ2-6, with 9 positions matching TRBD2. The CDR3 runs to 17 residues. V lost 3 bases, J lost 5 bases, and 8 bases stayed unmatched. CDR1 and CDR2 (germline): SGHTA, FQGNSA. The CDR3 loop reads CASSLSAGGNRANVLTF. CDR3 sequence (DNA): TGTGCCAGCAGCTTGTCAGCGGGGGGTAATAGGGCCAACGTCCTGACTTTC.

This clonotype appeared a few times. The chain uses TRBV5-1 and TRBJ1-2; 10 bases are shared with TRBD1. V was clipped by 4 bases and J by 8 bases; unmatched bases: 8. CDR1 is SGHRS, CDR2 YFSETQ, per germline. The CDR3 runs 14 residues. The CDR3 protein is CASSPGTGEGGYTF. DNA of the CDR3: TGCGCCAGCAGCCCCGGGACAGGGGAAGGCGGCTACACCTTC.